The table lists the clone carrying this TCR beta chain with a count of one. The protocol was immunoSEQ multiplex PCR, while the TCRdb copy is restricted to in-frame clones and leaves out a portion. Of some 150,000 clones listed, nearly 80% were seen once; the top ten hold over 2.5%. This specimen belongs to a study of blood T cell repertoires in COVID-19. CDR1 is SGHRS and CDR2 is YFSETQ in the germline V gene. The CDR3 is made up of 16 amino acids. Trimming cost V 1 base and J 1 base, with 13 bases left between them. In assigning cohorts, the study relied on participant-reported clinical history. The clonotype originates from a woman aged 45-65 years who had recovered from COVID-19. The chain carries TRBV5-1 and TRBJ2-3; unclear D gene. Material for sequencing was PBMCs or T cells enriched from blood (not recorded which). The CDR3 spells CASSLLARSGTDTQYF. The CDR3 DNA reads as TGCGCCAGCAGCTTGTTGGCCCGATCTGGCACAGATACGCAGTATTTT.